This is a list of T cell receptor beta chains from one sample in a study of blood T cell repertoires in COVID-19. TCRdb's copy holds only in-frame clones and misses some; the assay was immunoSEQ multiplex PCR. The sample yields about 270,000 clones, 80% to 85% seen once. The material sequenced was peripheral blood. Receptors originate from a woman aged 60-75 years with active or convalescent COVID-19. Each CDR3 is given with its conserved first and last residue. D genes are given only for firm matches. Size values are once, few and many counts, or a class for expanded clones, and some rows have none.

size,J,D,V,CDR3,DNA
NA,TRBJ1-1,TRBD1,TRBV2,CASTTDRSGTEAFF,TGTGCCAGCACTACGGACAGGTCTGGCACTGAAGCTTTCTTT
NA,TRBJ2-2,TRBD2,TRBV19,CASTPSPGLAGGQNTGELFF,TGTGCCAGTACTCCTTCCCCGGGACTAGCGGGGGGGCAGAACACCGGGGAGCTGTTTTTT
few,TRBJ2-1,TRBD2,TRBV3-1/TRBV3-2,CASSREAGPAGEQFF,TGTGCCAGCAGCCGTGAAGCGGGACCTGCGGGTGAGCAGTTCTTC
NA,TRBJ2-3,TRBD2,TRBV14,CASSHGGDTQYF,TGTGCCAGCAGCCACGGGGGGGATACGCAGTATTTT
NA,TRBJ1-4,NA,TRBV19,CATERQRGEKLFF,TGTGCCACAGAAAGACAGCGGGGGGAAAAACTGTTTTTT
few,TRBJ1-2,TRBD1,TRBV4-3,CASSQQGEVYGYTF,TGCGCCAGCAGCCAACAGGGGGAGGTCTATGGCTACACCTTC
NA,TRBJ1-2,NA,TRBV5-1,CASSLGQAPNYGYTF,TGCGCCAGCAGCTTGGGACAGGCCCCAAACTATGGCTACACCTTC
NA,TRBJ1-5,NA,TRBV27,CASSLSGARQPQHF,TGTGCCAGCAGTTTATCTGGGGCCCGGCAGCCCCAGCATTTT
once,TRBJ1-2,NA,TRBV9,CASSAVEGVPRYGYTF,TGTGCCAGCAGCGCGGTAGAGGGAGTCCCAAGGTATGGCTACACCTTC
once,TRBJ1-4,TRBD1,TRBV10-3,CATGQGALSEKLFF,TGTGCCACAGGACAGGGGGCCCTAAGCGAAAAACTGTTTTTT
NA,TRBJ2-1,NA,TRBV4-1,CASSQEVTNSYNEQFF,TGCGCCAGCAGCCAAGAAGTGACAAATTCCTACAATGAGCAGTTCTTC
NA,TRBJ1-4,NA,TRBV7-3,CASSVTAGTNEKLFF,TGTGCCAGCAGCGTAACGGCAGGGACTAATGAAAAACTGTTTTTT
NA,TRBJ2-5,NA,TRBV29-1,CSVEGQPYQETQYF,TGCAGCGTGGAGGGACAGCCTTACCAAGAGACCCAGTACTTC
NA,TRBJ2-2,NA,TRBV11-2,CASSSLGGLFF,TGTGCCAGCAGCTCACTAGGCGGGCTGTTTTTT
NA,TRBJ2-7,TRBD1,TRBV27,CASTLGTGGHEQYF,TGTGCCAGCACCTTGGGGACAGGGGGCCACGAGCAGTACTTC
NA,TRBJ2-3,TRBD2,TRBV5-4,CASSFSGAVDTQYF,TGTGCCAGCAGCTTTAGCGGGGCGGTAGATACGCAGTATTTT
NA,TRBJ2-7,NA,TRBV3-1/TRBV3-2,CASSQDAVGHWYSEQYF,TGTGCCAGCAGCCAAGATGCTGTAGGACATTGGTATTCCGAGCAGTACTTC
NA,TRBJ1-5,NA,TRBV5-5,CASSLAKGFQPQHF,TGTGCCAGCAGCTTGGCAAAGGGGTTTCAGCCCCAGCATTTT
NA,TRBJ2-1,NA,TRBV7-2,CASSLGAGYNEQFF,TGTGCCAGCAGCTTGGGGGCTGGCTACAATGAGCAGTTCTTC
NA,TRBJ1-2,NA,TRBV11-2,CASSLAAGLNYGYTF,TGTGCCAGCAGCTTAGCGGCAGGGCTTAACTATGGCTACACCTTC
NA,TRBJ1-3,NA,TRBV2,CASKADSGNTIYF,TGTGCCAGCAAAGCTGACTCTGGAAACACCATATATTTT
NA,TRBJ1-2,NA,TRBV5-5,CASSFTAQAEGYTF,TGTGCCAGCAGCTTCACAGCACAGGCTGAAGGCTACACCTTC
NA,TRBJ2-1,TRBD1,TRBV7-3,CASSAGQVSYNEQFF,TGTGCCAGCAGCGCTGGACAGGTCTCCTACAATGAGCAGTTCTTC
NA,TRBJ1-2,TRBD1,TRBV7-6,CASSSTQTGDYGYTF,TGTGCCAGCAGCTCCACCCAGACAGGGGACTATGGCTACACCTTC
NA,TRBJ2-7,NA,TRBV14,CASSPRGALGEQYF,TGTGCCAGCAGCCCCCGGGGGGCCCTAGGCGAGCAGTACTTC
few,TRBJ1-3,NA,TRBV9,CASSVDLVSPGNTIYF,TGTGCCAGCAGCGTAGATCTAGTCAGCCCAGGAAACACCATATATTTT
NA,TRBJ2-3,TRBD2,TRBV10-3,CAISESGTSEADTQYF,TGTGCCATCAGTGAGTCAGGGACTAGCGAGGCAGATACGCAGTATTTT
few,TRBJ1-2,TRBD1,TRBV28,CASRSSGTGGAEVVYGYTF,TGTGCCAGCAGATCCTCCGGGACAGGGGGCGCAGAGGTCGTATATGGCTACACCTTC
NA,TRBJ1-6,NA,TRBV27,CASSLLGPYNSPLHF,TGTGCCAGCAGTTTATTGGGCCCCTATAATTCACCCCTCCACTTT
NA,TRBJ1-1,TRBD1,TRBV5-1,CASSLPGGPDTEAFF,TGCGCCAGCAGCTTGCCAGGGGGTCCGGACACTGAAGCTTTCTTT
few,TRBJ1-4,NA,TRBV4-1,CASSQELLATNEKLFF,TGCGCCAGCAGCCAAGAACTCCTCGCAACTAATGAAAAACTGTTTTTT
NA,TRBJ2-3,TRBD2,TRBV7-3,CASSLRGGSTDTQYF,TGTGCCAGCAGCTTGCGGGGGGGCAGCACAGATACGCAGTATTTT
NA,TRBJ2-1,TRBD1,TRBV5-1,CASSLAGTGTNEQFF,TGCGCCAGCAGCTTGGCCGGGACAGGGACTAATGAGCAGTTCTTC
NA,TRBJ2-5,TRBD1,TRBV27,CASSPNGFGRGLGETQYF,TGTGCCAGCAGCCCTAATGGTTTTGGCAGGGGGCTTGGAGAGACCCAGTACTTC
once,TRBJ1-1,TRBD1,TRBV19,CASKGTVSNTEAFF,TGTGCCAGTAAGGGGACAGTCTCTAACACTGAAGCTTTCTTT
few,TRBJ2-7,TRBD1,TRBV5-8,CASSLTGGDQDF,TGTGCCAGCAGCTTGACAGGGGGCGATCAGGACTTC
NA,TRBJ2-1,TRBD1,TRBV4-1,CASRNPGGSHNEQFF,TGCGCCAGCAGGAACCCAGGGGGCTCTCACAATGAGCAGTTCTTC
NA,TRBJ1-6,NA,TRBV5-1,CASSLAPPGMGSPLHF,TGCGCCAGCAGCTTGGCCCCTCCGGGGATGGGGTCACCCCTCCACTTT
NA,TRBJ2-2,TRBD2,TRBV2,CASSEGLAGANTGELFF,TGTGCCAGCAGTGAAGGACTAGCGGGTGCAAACACCGGGGAGCTGTTTTTT
NA,TRBJ1-1,NA,TRBV13,CASSSSGGPATEAFF,TGTGCCAGCAGCAGCAGTGGTGGGCCCGCGACTGAAGCTTTCTTT
NA,TRBJ1-2,NA,TRBV9,CASSVEGHPSNYGYTF,TGTGCCAGCAGCGTAGAGGGACACCCATCAAACTATGGCTACACCTTC
NA,TRBJ2-2,TRBD1,TRBV2,CASSADRGLVGELFF,TGTGCCAGCAGTGCAGACAGGGGGTTGGTCGGGGAGCTGTTTTTT
NA,TRBJ1-1,TRBD1,TRBV4-3,CASSRKTGTGRTEAFF,TGCGCCAGCAGCCGAAAGACCGGGACAGGGAGGACTGAAGCTTTCTTT
NA,TRBJ1-1,NA,TRBV4-2,CASSQEGGQGTEAFF,TGTGCCAGCAGCCAAGAGGGGGGTCAGGGCACTGAAGCTTTCTTT
few,TRBJ2-1,TRBD2,TRBV10-1,CASSEQGLAGYNEQFF,TGCGCCAGCAGTGAGCAGGGACTAGCCGGCTACAATGAGCAGTTCTTC
NA,TRBJ2-2,TRBD1,TRBV6-5,CASSWTGLGGELFF,TGTGCCAGCAGTTGGACAGGGTTAGGGGGGGAGCTGTTTTTT
NA,TRBJ2-7,TRBD1,TRBV19,CASSPTDRSYYEQYF,TGTGCCAGTAGCCCCACGGACAGGAGTTACTACGAGCAGTACTTC
NA,TRBJ2-6,TRBD2,TRBV7-9,CASSRSGGRLSGANVLTF,TGTGCCAGCAGCCGAAGCGGGGGCCGCCTCTCTGGGGCCAACGTCCTGACTTTC
NA,TRBJ1-2,NA,TRBV29-1,CSADSPDYGYTF,TGCAGCGCCGACAGTCCGGACTATGGCTACACCTTC
once,TRBJ2-1,NA,TRBV28,CASSLVGRGLYNEQFF,TGTGCCAGCAGTTTAGTGGGCAGGGGCCTATACAATGAGCAGTTCTTC
NA,TRBJ2-5,TRBD2,TRBV5-1,CASSSTGTGGQETQYF,TGCGCCAGCAGCTCGACCGGAACGGGGGGGCAAGAGACCCAGTACTTC
NA,TRBJ1-5,TRBD1,TRBV15,CATSILDRGDQPQHF,TGTGCCACCAGCATCCTTGACAGGGGTGATCAGCCCCAGCATTTT
NA,TRBJ1-4,NA,TRBV4-2,CASSLRVGLRNEKLFF,TGTGCCAGCAGCCTGCGGGTGGGATTGAGAAATGAAAAACTGTTTTTT
NA,TRBJ1-1,NA,TRBV27,CASSLFNQGPLRNTEAFF,TGTGCCAGCAGTTTATTTAATCAGGGGCCCCTCCGGAACACTGAAGCTTTCTTT
NA,TRBJ1-2,TRBD1,TRBV4-1,CASSTGALWGHGYTF,TGCGCCAGCAGTACAGGGGCCCTCTGGGGGCATGGCTACACCTTC
NA,TRBJ2-1,NA,TRBV3-1/TRBV3-2,CASSQDRTGKHEQFF,TGTGCCAGCAGCCAAGATAGAACAGGGAAACATGAGCAGTTCTTC
NA,TRBJ2-2,NA,TRBV5-6,CASSPGLGPANTGELFF,TGTGCCAGCAGCCCGGGGTTGGGTCCCGCGAACACCGGGGAGCTGTTTTTT
NA,TRBJ1-1,TRBD1,TRBV19,CASTHLWDRDTEAFF,TGTGCCAGTACCCATTTATGGGACAGGGACACTGAAGCTTTCTTT
NA,TRBJ2-1,TRBD2,TRBV7-2,CASSRLAGAPYNEQFF,TGTGCCAGCAGCAGACTAGCGGGGGCTCCATACAATGAGCAGTTCTTC